This T cell receptor beta chain is drawn from a study of T cell changes during pregnancy in multiple sclerosis. The protocol was immunoSEQ multiplex PCR, while the TCRdb copy is restricted to in-frame clones and leaves out a portion. The sample yields approximately 50,000 clones, around 93% seen once. Germline loops: CDR1 MNHEY, CDR2 SVGAGI. V was clipped by 5 bases and J by 6 bases, with 13 bases between them. This CDR3 is built from 13 residues. This clone came up a few times. The sequencing here drew on CD8+ T cells from peripheral blood mononuclear cells, taken after pregnancy. The source is a female donor with multiple sclerosis, enrolled in a pregnancy study. The chain is built from TRBV6-5 and TRBJ1-2, with TRBD1 as a possible D gene (6 bases). The CDR3 DNA reads TGTGCCAGCAGTCGGACAGAGCGAAATGGCTACACCTTC. This translates into CASSRTERNGYTF.